This T cell receptor (beta chain) was identified during a study of cytomegalovirus exposure and HLA in healthy donors. Study background: The platform used for the approximately 120 validation repertoires matched that of the approximately 710 first-cohort repertoires, a later analysis reported.

The length of the CDR3 is 10 residues. Germline-derived CDR1 and CDR2 are SGDLS and YYNGEE. V lost 4 bases to trimming and J lost 7 bases, with 4 bases between them. The protocol was immunoSEQ multiplex PCR, while the TCRdb copy is restricted to in-frame clones and leaves out a portion. The sample lists over 60,000 clones; about 94% were seen once. Separate from the approximately 700-subject first cohort was the approximately 130-subject validation cohort, to which the donors belonged. General study findings and limits: The authors listed some 160 TCR beta chains as cytomegalovirus-associated.

To note about this clone: Its specificity is not known.

The receptor's source is a man younger than 35 in good health and CMV-seropositive. The sample taken for sequencing was PBMCs. This chain joins TRBV9 and TRBJ2-3; D gene unclear. As DNA, the CDR3 is TGTGCCAGCAGCTCAAATACGCAGTATTTT. It specifies CASSSNTQYF.